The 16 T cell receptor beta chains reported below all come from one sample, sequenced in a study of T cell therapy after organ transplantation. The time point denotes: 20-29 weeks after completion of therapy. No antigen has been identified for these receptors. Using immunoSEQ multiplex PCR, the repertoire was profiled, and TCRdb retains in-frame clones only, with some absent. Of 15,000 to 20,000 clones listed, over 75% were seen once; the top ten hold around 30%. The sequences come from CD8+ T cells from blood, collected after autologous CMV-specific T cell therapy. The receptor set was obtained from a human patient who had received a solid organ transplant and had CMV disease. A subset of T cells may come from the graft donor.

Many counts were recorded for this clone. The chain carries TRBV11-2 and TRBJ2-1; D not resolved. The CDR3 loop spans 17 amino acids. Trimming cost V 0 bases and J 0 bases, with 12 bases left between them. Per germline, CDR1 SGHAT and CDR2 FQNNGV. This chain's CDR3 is CASSLDISFSSYNEQFF. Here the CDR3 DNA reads TGTGCCAGCAGCTTAGATATTAGCTTCAGCTCCTACAATGAGCAGTTCTTC.

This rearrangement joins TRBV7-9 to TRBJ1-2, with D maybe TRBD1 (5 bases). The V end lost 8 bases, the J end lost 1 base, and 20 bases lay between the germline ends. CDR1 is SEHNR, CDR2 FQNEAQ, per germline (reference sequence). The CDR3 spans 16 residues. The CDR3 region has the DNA TGTGCCAGCGGCGAGGTTGACAGCGAGCATAACTATGGCTACACCTTC. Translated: CASGEVDSEHNYGYTF. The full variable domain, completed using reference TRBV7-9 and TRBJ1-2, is DTGVSQNPRHKITKRGQNVTFRCDPISEHNRLYWYRQTLGQGPEFLTYFQNEAQLEKSRLLSDRFSAERPKGSFSTLEIQRTEQGDSAMYLCASGEVDSEHNYGYTFGSGTRLTVV.

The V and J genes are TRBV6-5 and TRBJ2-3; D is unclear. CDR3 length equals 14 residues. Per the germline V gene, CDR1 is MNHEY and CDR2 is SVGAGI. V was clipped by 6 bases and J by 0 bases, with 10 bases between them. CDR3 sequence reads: CASSPATSTDTQYF. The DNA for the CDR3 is TGTGCCAGCAGCCCAGCGACAAGCACAGATACGCAGTATTTT.

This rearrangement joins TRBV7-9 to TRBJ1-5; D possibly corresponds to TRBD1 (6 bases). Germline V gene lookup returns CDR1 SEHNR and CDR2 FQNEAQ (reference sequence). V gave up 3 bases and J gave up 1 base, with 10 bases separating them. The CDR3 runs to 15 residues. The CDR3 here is CASSLEDRSNQPQHF. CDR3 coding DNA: TGTGCCAGCAGCTTGGAGGACAGAAGCAATCAGCCCCAGCATTTT. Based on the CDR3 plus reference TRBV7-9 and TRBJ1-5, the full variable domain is DTGVSQNPRHKITKRGQNVTFRCDPISEHNRLYWYRQTLGQGPEFLTYFQNEAQLEKSRLLSDRFSAERPKGSFSTLEIQRTEQGDSAMYLCASSLEDRSNQPQHFGDGTRLSIL.

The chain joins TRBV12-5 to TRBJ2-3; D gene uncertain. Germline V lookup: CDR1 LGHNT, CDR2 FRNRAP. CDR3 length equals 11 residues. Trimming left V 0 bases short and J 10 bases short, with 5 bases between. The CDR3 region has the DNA TGTGCTAGTGGTTTGGTAGCCCCGCAGTATTTT. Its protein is CASGLVAPQYF. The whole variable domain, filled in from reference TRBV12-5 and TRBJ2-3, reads DARVTQTPRHKVTEMGQEVTMRCQPILGHNTVFWYRQTMMQGLELLAYFRNRAPLDDSGMPKDRFSAEMPDATLATLKIQPSEPRDSAVYFCASGLVAPQYFGPGTRLTVL.

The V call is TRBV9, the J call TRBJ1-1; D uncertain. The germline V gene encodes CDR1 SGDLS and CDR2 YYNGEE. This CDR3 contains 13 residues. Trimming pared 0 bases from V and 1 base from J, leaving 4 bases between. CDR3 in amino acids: CASSVARNTEAFF. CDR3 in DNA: TGTGCCAGCAGCGTAGCCCGGAACACTGAAGCTTTCTTT.

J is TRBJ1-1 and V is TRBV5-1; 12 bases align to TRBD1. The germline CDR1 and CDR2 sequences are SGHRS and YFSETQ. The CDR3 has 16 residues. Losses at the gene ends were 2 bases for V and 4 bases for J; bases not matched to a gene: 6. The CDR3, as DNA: TGCGCCAGCAGCTTAGGGACAGGGGGCCCCTTCACTGAAGCTTTCTTT. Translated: CASSLGTGGPFTEAFF. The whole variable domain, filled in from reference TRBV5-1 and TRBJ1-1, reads KAGVTQTPRYLIKTRGQQVTLSCSPISGHRSVSWYQQTPGQGLQFLFEYFSETQRNKGNFPGRFSGRQFSNSRSEMNVSTLELGDSALYLCASSLGTGGPFTEAFFGQGTRLTVV.

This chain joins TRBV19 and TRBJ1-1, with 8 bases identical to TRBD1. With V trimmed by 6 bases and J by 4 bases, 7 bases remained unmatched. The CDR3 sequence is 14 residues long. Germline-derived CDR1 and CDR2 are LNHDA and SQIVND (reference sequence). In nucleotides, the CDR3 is TGTGCCAGTAGCCCCGACAGGGGAGGCACTGAAGCTTTCTTT. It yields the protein CASSPDRGGTEAFF.

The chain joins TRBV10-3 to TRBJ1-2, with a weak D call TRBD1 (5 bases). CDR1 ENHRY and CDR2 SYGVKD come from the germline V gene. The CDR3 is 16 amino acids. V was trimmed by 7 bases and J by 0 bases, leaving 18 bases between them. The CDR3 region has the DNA TGTGCCATCACTCCGGACGCAGGGCGCCCTAACTATGGCTACACCTTC. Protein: CAITPDAGRPNYGYTF.

The CDR3 sequence: CASSSDKEGDEQYF. As DNA, the CDR3 is TGTGCCAGCAGCTCGGACAAGGAGGGGGACGAGCAGTACTTC. V gene TRBV5-6 combines with J gene TRBJ2-7; D possibly matches TRBD1 or TRBD2 (6 bases each). Germline CDR1 reads SGHDT; CDR2 reads YYEEEE. V was trimmed by 3 bases and J by 5 bases, leaving 15 bases between them. The CDR3 has 14 amino acids.

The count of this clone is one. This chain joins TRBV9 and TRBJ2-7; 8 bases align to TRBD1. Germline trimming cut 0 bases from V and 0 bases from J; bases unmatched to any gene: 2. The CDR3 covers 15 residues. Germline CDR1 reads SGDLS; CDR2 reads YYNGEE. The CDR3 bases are TGTGCCAGCAGCGTAGGGGACAGGCCCTCCTACGAGCAGTACTTC. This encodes CASSVGDRPSYEQYF. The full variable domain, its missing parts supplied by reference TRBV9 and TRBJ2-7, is DSGVTQTPKHLITATGQRVTLRCSPRSGDLSVYWYQQSLDQGLQFLIQYYNGEERAKGNILERFSAQQFPDLHSELNLSSLELGDSALYFCASSVGDRPSYEQYFGPGTRLTVT.

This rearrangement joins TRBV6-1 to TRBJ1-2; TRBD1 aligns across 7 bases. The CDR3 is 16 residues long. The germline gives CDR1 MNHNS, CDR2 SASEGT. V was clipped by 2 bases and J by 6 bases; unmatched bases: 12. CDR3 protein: CASSELPGTEKNGYTF. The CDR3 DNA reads TGTGCCAGCAGTGAACTTCCTGGGACAGAAAAAAATGGCTACACCTTC.

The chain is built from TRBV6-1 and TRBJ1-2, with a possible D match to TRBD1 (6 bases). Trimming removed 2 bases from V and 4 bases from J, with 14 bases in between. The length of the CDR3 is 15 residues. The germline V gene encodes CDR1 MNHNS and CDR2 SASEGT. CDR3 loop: CASSEYGGPSYGYTF. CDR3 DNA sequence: TGTGCCAGCAGTGAATATGGGGGCCCATCCTATGGCTACACCTTC.

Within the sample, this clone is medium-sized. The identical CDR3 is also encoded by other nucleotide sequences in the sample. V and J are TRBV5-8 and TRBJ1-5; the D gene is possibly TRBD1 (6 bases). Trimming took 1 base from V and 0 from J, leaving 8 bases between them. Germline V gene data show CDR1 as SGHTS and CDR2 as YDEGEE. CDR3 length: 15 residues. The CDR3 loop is CASSLQGYSNQPQHF. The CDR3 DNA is TGTGCCAGCAGCTTGCAGGGGTATAGCAATCAGCCCCAGCATTTT.

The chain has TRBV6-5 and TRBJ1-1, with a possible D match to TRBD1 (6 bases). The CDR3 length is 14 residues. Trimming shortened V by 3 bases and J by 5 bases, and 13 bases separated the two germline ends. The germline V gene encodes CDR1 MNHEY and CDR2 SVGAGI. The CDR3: CASSYGGGRTEAFF. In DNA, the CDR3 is TGTGCCAGCAGTTATGGGGGGGGGCGGACTGAAGCTTTCTTT.

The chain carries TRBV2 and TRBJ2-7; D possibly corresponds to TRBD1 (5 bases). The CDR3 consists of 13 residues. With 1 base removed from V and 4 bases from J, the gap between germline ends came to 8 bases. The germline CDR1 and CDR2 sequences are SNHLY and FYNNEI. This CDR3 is CASSEGTIYEQYF. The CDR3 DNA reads TGTGCCAGCAGTGAAGGGACAATATACGAGCAGTACTTC.